The 3 T cell receptor beta chains given below trace back to one sample, sequenced in a study of OX40 agonist ivuxolimab in advanced cancers. Assay used: immunoSEQ multiplex PCR; TCRdb lists only in-frame clones, some missing. The table shows some 100,000 clones, with about 92% occurring only once. Material: CD4+ or CD8+ T cells sorted from blood, obtained in a trial of the OX40 agonist ivuxolimab. The receptors were gathered from an adult with an advanced solid tumor such as melanoma, head and neck, liver or kidney cancer.

V and J are TRBV4-1 and TRBJ2-2; the match to TRBD2 covers 10 bases. The CDR3 is made up of 17 amino acids. V gave up 0 bases and J gave up 7 bases; unmatched junction bases: 8. Looked up from germline, CDR1 is MGHRA and CDR2 is YSYEKL. The DNA of the CDR3 is TGCGCCAGCAGCCAAGATAGGCTAGCGGGGGAAGGCGGGGAGCTGTTTTTT. This gives the protein CASSQDRLAGEGGELFF.

This sequence joins TRBV6-1 and TRBJ1-5; D not certain. V dropped 6 bases and J dropped 0 bases, with 12 bases sitting between them. The CDR3 loop spans 15 amino acids. CDR1 MNHNS and CDR2 SASEGT come from the germline V gene. CDR3 sequence (DNA): TGTGCCAGCAGAAGTAAGAAGGGTAGCAATCAGCCCCAGCATTTT. Its translation: CASRSKKGSNQPQHF.

The chain couples TRBV27 to TRBJ1-4; 10 bases match TRBD1. The ends lost 5 bases at V and 11 bases at J; junction bases unmatched: 11. Germline CDR1 MNHEY, CDR2 SMNVEV (reference sequence). This CDR3 comprises 15 residues. DNA for the CDR3: TGTGCCAGCAGTACCTCGACAGGGGGCATGGACAAACTGTTTTTT. Encoded protein: CASSTSTGGMDKLFF.